This T cell receptor (beta chain) was sequenced in a study of cytomegalovirus exposure and HLA in healthy donors. Trimming took 0 bases from V and 8 from J, leaving 11 bases between them. Germline V lookup: CDR1 GTSNPN, CDR2 SVGIG (reference sequence). This CDR3 has 13 residues. Primers: 60 Vbeta forward and 13 Jbeta reverse. This table comes from immunoSEQ multiplex PCR, and its TCRdb copy is limited to in-frame clones, with some not included. The sample records 90,000 to 130,000 clones, less than 80% being singletons. Sequences were obtained from PBMCs. The chain couples TRBV30 to TRBJ2-1, with a possible D match to TRBD2 (5 bases). This clonotype was sampled from a woman in her 30s in good health and CMV-seronegative. DNA of the CDR3: TGTGCCTGGAGTGTACCTAGCCCCCATGAGCAGTTCTTC. It translates to CAWSVPSPHEQFF.